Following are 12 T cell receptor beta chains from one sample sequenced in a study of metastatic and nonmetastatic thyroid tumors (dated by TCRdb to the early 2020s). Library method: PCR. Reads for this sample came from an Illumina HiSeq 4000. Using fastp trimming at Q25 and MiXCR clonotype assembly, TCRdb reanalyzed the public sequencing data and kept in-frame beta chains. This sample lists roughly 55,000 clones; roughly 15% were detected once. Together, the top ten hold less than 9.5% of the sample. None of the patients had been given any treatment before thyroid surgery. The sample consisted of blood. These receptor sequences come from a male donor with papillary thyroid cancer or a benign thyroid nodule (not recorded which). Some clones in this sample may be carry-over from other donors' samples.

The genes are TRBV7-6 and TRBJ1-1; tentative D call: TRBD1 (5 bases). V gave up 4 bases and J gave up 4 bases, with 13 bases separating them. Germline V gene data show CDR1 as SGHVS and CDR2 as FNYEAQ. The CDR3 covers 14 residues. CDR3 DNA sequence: TGTGCCAGCAGCTCCGGACATAACGGCACTGAAGCTTTCTTT. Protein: CASSSGHNGTEAFF.

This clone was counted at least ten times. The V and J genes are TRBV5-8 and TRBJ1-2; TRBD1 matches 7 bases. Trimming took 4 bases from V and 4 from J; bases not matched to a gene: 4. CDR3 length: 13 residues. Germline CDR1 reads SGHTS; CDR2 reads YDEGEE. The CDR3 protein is CASSRGTAYGYTF. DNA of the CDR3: TGTGCCAGCAGCAGAGGGACAGCCTATGGCTACACCTTC.

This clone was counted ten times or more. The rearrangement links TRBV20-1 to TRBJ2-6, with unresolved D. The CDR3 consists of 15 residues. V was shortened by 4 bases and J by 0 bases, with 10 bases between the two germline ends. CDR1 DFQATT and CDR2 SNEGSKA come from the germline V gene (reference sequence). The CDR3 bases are TGCAGTGCTACGGAAGGGCGCTCTGGGGCCAACGTCCTGACTTTC. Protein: CSATEGRSGANVLTF.

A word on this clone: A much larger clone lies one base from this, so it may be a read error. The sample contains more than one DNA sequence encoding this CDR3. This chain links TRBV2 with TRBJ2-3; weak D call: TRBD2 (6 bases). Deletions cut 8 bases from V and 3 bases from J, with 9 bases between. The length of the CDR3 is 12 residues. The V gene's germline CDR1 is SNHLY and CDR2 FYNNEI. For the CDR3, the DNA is TGTGCCAGCGTGGGGGGTACAGATACGCAGTATTTT. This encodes CASVGGTDTQYF. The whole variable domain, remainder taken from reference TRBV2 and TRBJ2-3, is EPEVTQTPSHQVTQMGQEVILRCVPISNHLYFYWYRQILGQKVEFLVSFYNNEISEKSEIFDDQFSVERPDGSNFTLKIRSTKLEDSAMYFCASVGGTDTQYFGPGTRLTVL.

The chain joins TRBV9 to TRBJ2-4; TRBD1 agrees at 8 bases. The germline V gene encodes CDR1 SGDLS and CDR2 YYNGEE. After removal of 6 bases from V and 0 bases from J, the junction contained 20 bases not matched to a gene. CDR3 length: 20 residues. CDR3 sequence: CASIEAIGQGTTQAKNIQYF. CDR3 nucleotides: TGTGCCAGCATCGAGGCCATCGGACAGGGCACAACTCAAGCCAAAAACATTCAGTACTTC.

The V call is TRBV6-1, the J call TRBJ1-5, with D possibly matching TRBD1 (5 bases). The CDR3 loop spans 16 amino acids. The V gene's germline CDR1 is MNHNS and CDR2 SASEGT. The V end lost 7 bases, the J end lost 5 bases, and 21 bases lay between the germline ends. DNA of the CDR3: TGTGCCAGCATCCCCCGCCGGGGGTCATATGATCAGCCCCAGCATTTT. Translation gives CASIPRRGSYDQPQHF.

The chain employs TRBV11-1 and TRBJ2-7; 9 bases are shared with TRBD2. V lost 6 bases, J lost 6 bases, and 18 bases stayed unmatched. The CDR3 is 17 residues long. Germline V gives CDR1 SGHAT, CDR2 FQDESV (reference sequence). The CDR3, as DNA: TGTGCCAGCAGTACGATATTGGCATCTAGCGGGAAAGTCGAGCAGTACTTC. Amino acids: CASSTILASSGKVEQYF.

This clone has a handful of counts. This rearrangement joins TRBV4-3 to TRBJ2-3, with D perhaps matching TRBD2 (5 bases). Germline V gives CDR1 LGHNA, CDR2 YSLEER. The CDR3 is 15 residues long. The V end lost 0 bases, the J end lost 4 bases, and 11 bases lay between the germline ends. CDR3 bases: TGCGCCAGCAGCCAAGAAGGAACTAGGCCAGATACGCAGTATTTT. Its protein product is CASSQEGTRPDTQYF.

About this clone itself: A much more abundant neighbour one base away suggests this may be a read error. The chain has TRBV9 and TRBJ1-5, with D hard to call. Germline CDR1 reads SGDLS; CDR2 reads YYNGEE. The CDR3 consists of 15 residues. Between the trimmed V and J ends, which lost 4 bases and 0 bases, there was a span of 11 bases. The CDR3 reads CASSLVPDSNQPQHF. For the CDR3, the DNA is TGTGCCAGCAGCTTAGTGCCGGATAGCAATCAGCCCCAGCATTTT.

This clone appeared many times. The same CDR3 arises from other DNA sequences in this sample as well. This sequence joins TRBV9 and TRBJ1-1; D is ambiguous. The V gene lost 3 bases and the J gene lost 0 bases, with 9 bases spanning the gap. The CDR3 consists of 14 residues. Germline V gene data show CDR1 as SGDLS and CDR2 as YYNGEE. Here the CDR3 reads CASSAGRLNTEAFF. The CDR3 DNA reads TGTGCCAGCAGCGCCGGCCGGTTGAACACTGAAGCTTTCTTT.

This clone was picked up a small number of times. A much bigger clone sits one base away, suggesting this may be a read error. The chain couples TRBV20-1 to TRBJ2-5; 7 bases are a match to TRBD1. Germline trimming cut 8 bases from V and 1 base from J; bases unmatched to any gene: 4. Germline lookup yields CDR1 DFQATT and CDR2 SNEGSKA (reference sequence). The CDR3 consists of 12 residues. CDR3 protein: CSTGTVQETQYF. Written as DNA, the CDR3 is TGCAGTACAGGGACAGTCCAAGAGACCCAGTACTTC.

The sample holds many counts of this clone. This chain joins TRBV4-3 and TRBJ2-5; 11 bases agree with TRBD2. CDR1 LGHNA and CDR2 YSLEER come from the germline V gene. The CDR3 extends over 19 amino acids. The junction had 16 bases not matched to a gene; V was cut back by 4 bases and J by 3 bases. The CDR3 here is CASSPRWSSGRATEETQYF. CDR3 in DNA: TGCGCCAGCAGCCCTCGCTGGAGTAGCGGGAGGGCCACAGAAGAGACCCAGTACTTC.